The source of this TCR beta chain is a study of T cells in Graves' hyperthyroidism and ophthalmopathy. Study details: The authors collected peripheral blood at initial diagnosis, before any treatment. General observations from the study: Researchers found most expanded thyroid clonotypes above 0.001 in blood as well.

PBMCs came from 10 ml fresh peripheral blood. Researchers amplified the TCR beta CDR3 regions from RNA transcripts. With the HTBI primer set, the TCR CDR3 went through a first round of RT-PCR. TCRdb recomputed calls from the multiplex PCR reads with MiXCR, one row per CDR3 protein. The sample consists of around 400,000 distinct CDR3 sequences, 20% to 25% of them appearing once. This clonotype appeared a few times. Its antigen is not identified. Sequenced input: blood. This clonotype was obtained from a man aged 45 to 65 with Graves' hyperthyroidism.

This CDR3 is CATSDFPDTDTQYF. CDR3 coding DNA: TGTGCCACCAGTGATTTCCCGGACACAGATACGCAGTATTTT. J is TRBJ2-3 and V is TRBV24-1; D not certain. Per the germline V gene, CDR1 is KGHDR and CDR2 is SFDVKD. The CDR3 spans 14 residues. V was pared by 1 base and J by 2 bases, with 6 bases between.